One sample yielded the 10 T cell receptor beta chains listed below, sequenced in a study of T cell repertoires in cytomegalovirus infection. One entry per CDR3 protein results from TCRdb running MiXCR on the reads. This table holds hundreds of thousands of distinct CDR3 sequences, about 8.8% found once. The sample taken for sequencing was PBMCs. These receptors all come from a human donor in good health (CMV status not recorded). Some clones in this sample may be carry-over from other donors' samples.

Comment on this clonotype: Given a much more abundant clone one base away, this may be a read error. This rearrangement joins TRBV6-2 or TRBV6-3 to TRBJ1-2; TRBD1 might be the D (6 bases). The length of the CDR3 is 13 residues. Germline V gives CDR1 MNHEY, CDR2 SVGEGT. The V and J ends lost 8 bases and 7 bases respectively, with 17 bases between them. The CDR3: CASRWRTDLGYTF. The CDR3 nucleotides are TGTGCCAGCCGTTGGAGGACAGACCTTGGCTACACCTTC.

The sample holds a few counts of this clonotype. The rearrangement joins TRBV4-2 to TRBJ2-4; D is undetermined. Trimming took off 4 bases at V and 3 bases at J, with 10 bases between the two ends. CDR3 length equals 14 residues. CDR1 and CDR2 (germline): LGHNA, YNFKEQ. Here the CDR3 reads CASSPPASKNIQYF. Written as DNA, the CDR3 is TGTGCCAGCAGCCCACCTGCCAGCAAAAACATTCAGTACTTC.

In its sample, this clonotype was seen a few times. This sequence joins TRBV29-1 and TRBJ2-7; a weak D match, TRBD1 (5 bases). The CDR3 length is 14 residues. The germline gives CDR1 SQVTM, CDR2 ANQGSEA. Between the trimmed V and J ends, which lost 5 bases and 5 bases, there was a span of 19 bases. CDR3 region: CSVRTSILSNEQYF. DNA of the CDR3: TGCAGCGTTAGGACATCGATATTAAGTAACGAGCAGTACTTC.

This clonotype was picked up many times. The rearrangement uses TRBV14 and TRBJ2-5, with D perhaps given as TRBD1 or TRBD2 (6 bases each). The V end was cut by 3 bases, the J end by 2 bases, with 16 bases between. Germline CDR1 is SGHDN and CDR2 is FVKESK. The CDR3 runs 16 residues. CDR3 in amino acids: CASSQLGGPRQETQYF. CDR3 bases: TGTGCCAGCAGCCAGCTAGGGGGGCCCCGGCAAGAGACCCAGTACTTC. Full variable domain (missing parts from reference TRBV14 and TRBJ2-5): EAGVTQFPSHSVIEKGQTVTLRCDPISGHDNLYWYRRVMGKEIKFLLHFVKESKQDESGMPNNRFLAERTGGTYSTLKVQPAELEDSGVYFCASSQLGGPRQETQYFGPGTRLLVL.

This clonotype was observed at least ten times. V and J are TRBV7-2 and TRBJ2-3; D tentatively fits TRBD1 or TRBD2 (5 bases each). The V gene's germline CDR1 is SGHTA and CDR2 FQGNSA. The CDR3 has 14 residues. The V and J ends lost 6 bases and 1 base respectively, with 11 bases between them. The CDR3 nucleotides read TGTGCCAGCAGTTCCGGGACCCGCACAGATACGCAGTATTTT. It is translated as CASSSGTRTDTQYF.

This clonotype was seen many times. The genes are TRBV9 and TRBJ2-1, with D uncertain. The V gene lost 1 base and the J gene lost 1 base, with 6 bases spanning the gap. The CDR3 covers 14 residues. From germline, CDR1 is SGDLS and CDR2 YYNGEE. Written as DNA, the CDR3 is TGTGCCAGCAGCGTAAGGGATTCCTACAATGAGCAGTTCTTC. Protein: CASSVRDSYNEQFF.

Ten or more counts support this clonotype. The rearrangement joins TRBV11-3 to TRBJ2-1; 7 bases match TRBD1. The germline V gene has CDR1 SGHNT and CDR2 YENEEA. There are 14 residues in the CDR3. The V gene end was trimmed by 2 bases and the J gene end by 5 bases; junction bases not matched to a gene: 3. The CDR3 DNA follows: TGTGCCAGCAGCTTACGGGACAGCCACAATGAGCAGTTCTTC. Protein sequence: CASSLRDSHNEQFF.

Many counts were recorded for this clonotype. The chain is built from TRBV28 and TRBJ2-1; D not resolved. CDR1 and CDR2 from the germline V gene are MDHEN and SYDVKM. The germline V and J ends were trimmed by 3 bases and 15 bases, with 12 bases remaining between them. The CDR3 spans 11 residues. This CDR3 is CASSLTPLTFF. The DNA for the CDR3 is TGTGCCAGCAGTTTGACTCCTCTCACGTTCTTC.

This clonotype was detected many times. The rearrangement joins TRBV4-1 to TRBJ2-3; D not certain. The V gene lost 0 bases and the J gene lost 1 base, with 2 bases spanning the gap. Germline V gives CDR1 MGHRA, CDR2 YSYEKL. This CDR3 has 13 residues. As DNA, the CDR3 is TGCGCCAGCAGCCAAGAAGGCACAGATACGCAGTATTTT. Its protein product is CASSQEGTDTQYF.

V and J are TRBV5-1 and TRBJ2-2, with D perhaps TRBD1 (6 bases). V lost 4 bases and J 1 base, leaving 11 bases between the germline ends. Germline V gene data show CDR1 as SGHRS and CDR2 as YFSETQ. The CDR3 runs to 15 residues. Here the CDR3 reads CASSAGTLNTGELFF. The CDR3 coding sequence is TGCGCCAGCAGCGCTGGGACATTGAACACCGGGGAGCTGTTTTTT.